A selection of T cell receptor beta chains follows, all from one sample in a study of Tregs in tolerant kidney transplant recipients. The protocol was immunoSEQ multiplex PCR, while the TCRdb copy is restricted to in-frame clones and leaves out a portion. The sample records fewer than 20,000 clones, 82% being singletons. The sample taken for sequencing was Tregs from blood. These TCRs come from a human donor in good health. Each CDR3 is given with its conserved first and last residue. The D gene is left open where the match is weak. Clone size appears in some rows only: once, few, many, or a class for an expanded clone.

j_gene	d_gene	abundance	v_gene	CDR3aa	CDR3nt
TRBJ2-1	-	-	TRBV10-3	CAIGDDRLTYNEQFF	TGTGCCATCGGGGATGACAGGTTAACCTACAATGAGCAGTTCTTC
TRBJ2-7	-	once	TRBV6-5	CASSYFGTGEQYF	TGTGCCAGCAGTTACTTTGGGACGGGTGAGCAGTACTTC
TRBJ2-5	TRBD1	-	TRBV19	CASSNISPTGAETQYF	TGTGCCAGTAGTAACATCTCGCCCACAGGGGCGGAGACCCAGTACTTC
TRBJ2-2	TRBD1	-	TRBV5-4	CASSLLRDRGQGELFF	TGTGCCAGCAGCCTACTCAGAGACAGGGGGCAGGGGGAGCTGTTTTTT
TRBJ2-1	-	-	TRBV7-2	CASSLGRPNEQFF	TGTGCCAGCAGCTTAGGTCGCCCCAATGAGCAGTTCTTC
TRBJ2-6	-	-	TRBV7-2	CASSLGVRSGANVLTF	TGTGCCAGCAGCTTAGGGGTCAGATCTGGGGCCAACGTCCTGACTTTC
TRBJ1-2	-	few	TRBV7-9	CASSLELSYGYTF	TGTGCCAGCAGCTTAGAGCTTAGTTATGGCTACACCTTC
TRBJ2-5	TRBD2	-	TRBV6-6	CASSAMGLAKETQYF	TGTGCCAGCAGTGCCATGGGACTAGCGAAAGAGACCCAGTACTTC
TRBJ1-5	-	few	TRBV7-9	CASTLEGQPQHF	TGTGCCAGCACCTTGGAGGGCCAGCCCCAGCATTTT
TRBJ2-1	TRBD2	once	TRBV7-2	CASSFSSSGQYNEQFF	TGTGCCAGCAGCTTTTCCTCTAGCGGGCAGTACAATGAGCAGTTCTTC
TRBJ1-2	TRBD1	-	TRBV10-2	CASTGGTAARLRYGYTF	TGCGCCAGCACGGGGGGGACAGCGGCTCGACTTAGGTATGGCTACACCTTC
TRBJ1-2	-	few	TRBV6-6	CASSYSGQIYGYTF	TGTGCCAGCAGTTACTCCGGACAGATCTATGGCTACACCTTC
TRBJ2-2	TRBD2	-	TRBV7-2	CASSSGLVAGAGELFF	TGTGCCAGCAGCTCAGGACTAGTGGCGGGTGCCGGGGAGCTGTTTTTT
TRBJ2-1	TRBD2	once	TRBV18	CASSPPRLAGGGYNEQFF	TGTGCCAGCTCACCACCGCGACTAGCGGGAGGGGGCTACAATGAGCAGTTCTTC
TRBJ2-3	TRBD2	few	TRBV7-9	CASSLAGGGADTQYF	TGTGCCAGCAGCTTAGCTGGCGGGGGGGCAGATACGCAGTATTTT
TRBJ2-7	-	once	TRBV5-6	CASSRRDLNYEQYF	TGTGCCAGCAGCCGCCGGGACCTTAACTACGAGCAGTACTTC
TRBJ2-7	TRBD1	-	TRBV4-1	CASSQDWTGRYEQYF	TGCGCCAGCAGCCAAGATTGGACAGGGAGATACGAGCAGTACTTC
TRBJ2-1	TRBD2	-	TRBV7-2	CASSLVALAGVPKFF	TGTGCCAGCAGCTTAGTTGCCCTAGCGGGGGTTCCCAAGTTCTTC
TRBJ1-2	-	-	TRBV5-6	CASHRELGYGYTF	TGTGCCAGCCACAGGGAACTCGGCTATGGCTACACCTTC
TRBJ2-3	-	-	TRBV25-1	CASSESYDTQYF	TGTGCCAGCAGTGAGTCGTACGATACGCAGTATTTT
TRBJ2-1	-	-	TRBV4-3	CASSPLTGDEQFF	TGCGCCAGCAGCCCCCTGACCGGGGATGAGCAGTTCTTC
TRBJ1-6	TRBD1	-	TRBV4-1	CASSQGQGVNSPLHF	TGCGCCAGCAGCCAAGGACAGGGGGTCAATTCACCCCTCCACTTT
TRBJ2-7	-	-	TRBV6-6	CASSYVASYEQYF	TGTGCCAGCAGTTACGTGGCCTCCTACGAGCAGTACTTC
TRBJ2-3	TRBD1	once	TRBV4-2	CASSRNRGEDTQYF	TGTGCCAGCAGCCGGAACAGGGGCGAAGATACGCAGTATTTT
TRBJ1-2	-	-	TRBV11-3	CASSFRTDSGYTF	TGCGCCAGCAGCTTCCGCACAGATAGTGGCTACACCTTC
TRBJ1-6	-	-	TRBV7-8	CASTDPKSSYNSPLHF	TGTGCCAGCACCGACCCCAAAAGCTCCTATAATTCACCCCTCCACTTT
TRBJ2-7	TRBD2	-	TRBV7-6	CASSAVVAGDYEQYF	TGTGCCAGCAGCGCCGTGGTAGCGGGGGACTACGAGCAGTACTTC
TRBJ1-2	TRBD1	once	TRBV7-6	CASSPSPQGASRGYTF	TGTGCCAGCAGTCCCTCACCACAGGGGGCAAGTAGGGGCTACACCTTC
TRBJ2-5	-	-	TRBV2	CASSGLPQETQYF	TGTGCCAGCAGCGGACTACCCCAAGAGACCCAGTACTTC
TRBJ2-3	TRBD1	-	TRBV7-9	CASSLQGADTQYF	TGTGCCAGCAGCTTACAGGGGGCAGATACGCAGTATTTT
TRBJ1-1	-	-	TRBV6-5	CASSPQWQRRTEAFF	TGTGCCAGCAGTCCCCAGTGGCAGCGCCGGACTGAAGCTTTCTTT
TRBJ1-2	-	-	TRBV30	CAWTSRAYGYTF	TGTGCCTGGACAAGCCGGGCCTATGGCTACACCTTC
TRBJ2-1	-	once	TRBV10-3	CAVRDTSSYNEQFF	TGTGCCGTTCGGGACACTAGCTCCTACAATGAGCAGTTCTTC
TRBJ2-5	TRBD1	-	TRBV6-1	CASSPRTGEETQYF	TGTGCCAGCAGTCCCCGGACAGGTGAAGAGACCCAGTACTTC